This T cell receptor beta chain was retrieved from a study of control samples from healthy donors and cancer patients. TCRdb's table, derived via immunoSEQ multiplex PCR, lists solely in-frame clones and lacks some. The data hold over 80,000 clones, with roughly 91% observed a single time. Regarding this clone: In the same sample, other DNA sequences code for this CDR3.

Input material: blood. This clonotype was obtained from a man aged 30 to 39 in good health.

The CDR3 reads CASSLSGLAWQQYF. The CDR3 DNA is TGTGCCAGCAGCTTATCTGGACTAGCCTGGCAGCAGTACTTC. This rearrangement joins TRBV7-9 to TRBJ2-7; TRBD2 matches 8 bases. The junction had 8 bases not matched to a gene; V was cut back by 2 bases and J by 8 bases. The CDR3 totals 14 residues. Per germline, CDR1 SEHNR and CDR2 FQNEAQ (reference sequence).